Each of the 5 T cell receptor beta chains below was sequenced from the same sample in a study of beta chain features in type 1 diabetes. Study findings and constraints: Moderately but significantly shorter TCRB CDR3s were found in Type 1 diabetes patients in all four CD4+ subsets.

As every portion of the isolated RNA was reverse transcribed, the sequencing read expressed TCRB transcripts. TCRdb's copy holds only in-frame clones and misses some; the assay was immunoSEQ multiplex PCR. The sample includes around 180,000 clones, approximately 8% of them seen just once. No antigen is known for these receptors. The specimen sequenced was central memory CD4+ T cells from blood. These receptor sequences come from a man aged 18 to 30 with type 1 diabetes.

V gene TRBV9 combines with J gene TRBJ2-3, with 10 positions matching TRBD2. This CDR3 has 17 residues. Trimming at V came to 0 bases and at J to 10 bases, leaving 14 bases not matched to a gene. The germline CDR1 and CDR2 sequences are SGDLS and YYNGEE. This chain's CDR3 is CASSVDSRTSGPGPQYF. CDR3 in DNA: TGTGCCAGCAGCGTAGACTCTAGGACTAGCGGTCCGGGACCGCAGTATTTT.

J is TRBJ2-7 and V is TRBV7-2; 7 bases are a match to TRBD1. The CDR3 is 16 residues long. Losses at the gene ends were 4 bases for V and 0 bases for J; bases not matched to a gene: 9. The germline gives CDR1 SGHTA, CDR2 FQGNSA. CDR3 amino acids: CASSYTSTGASYEQYF. DNA of the CDR3: TGTGCCAGCAGCTATACCAGCACAGGGGCCTCCTACGAGCAGTACTTC.

This clone was observed a few times. This chain connects TRBV9 to TRBJ2-1; a weak D match, TRBD2 (6 bases). This CDR3 region has 16 residues. Per germline, CDR1 SGDLS and CDR2 YYNGEE. Trimming cost V 3 bases and J 7 bases, with 20 bases left between them. The CDR3 bases are TGTGCCAGCAGCGCCGGCCGGGACTCCTCGTGGAATGAGCAGTTCTTC. This codes for CASSAGRDSSWNEQFF.

The chain combines TRBV18 with TRBJ1-3; TRBD1 is a possible D gene (6 bases). V was clipped by 1 base and J by 3 bases, with 22 bases between them. The length of the CDR3 is 19 residues. CDR1 KGHSH and CDR2 LQKENI come from the germline V gene. The CDR3 protein is CASSPRNTGQGASGNTIYF. The CDR3 coding sequence is TGTGCCAGCTCACCACGGAACACAGGGCAGGGAGCGAGTGGAAACACCATATATTTT.

In its sample, this clone was seen a few times. The rearrangement uses TRBV6-6 and TRBJ1-1; tentatively, D is TRBD1 (6 bases). The germline V gene has CDR1 MNHNY and CDR2 SVGAGI (reference sequence). The CDR3 runs 14 residues. V lost 7 bases and J 0 bases, leaving 12 bases between the germline ends. The CDR3 reads CASIITGLNTEAFF. The CDR3 DNA reads as TGTGCCAGCATAATCACAGGGCTGAACACTGAAGCTTTCTTT.